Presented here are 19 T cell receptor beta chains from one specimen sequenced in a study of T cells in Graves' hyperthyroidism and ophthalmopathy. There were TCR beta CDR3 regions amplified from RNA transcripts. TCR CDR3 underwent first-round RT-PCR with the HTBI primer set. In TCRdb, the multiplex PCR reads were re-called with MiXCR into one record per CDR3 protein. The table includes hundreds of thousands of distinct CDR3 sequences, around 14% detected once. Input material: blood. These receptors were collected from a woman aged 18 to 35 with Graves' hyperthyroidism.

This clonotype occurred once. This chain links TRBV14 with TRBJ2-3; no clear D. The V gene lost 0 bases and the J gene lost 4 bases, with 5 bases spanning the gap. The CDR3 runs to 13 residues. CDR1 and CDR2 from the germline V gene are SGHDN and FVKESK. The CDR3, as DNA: TGTGCCAGCAGCCAAGAAGGCCCAGATACGCAGTATTTT. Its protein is CASSQEGPDTQYF.

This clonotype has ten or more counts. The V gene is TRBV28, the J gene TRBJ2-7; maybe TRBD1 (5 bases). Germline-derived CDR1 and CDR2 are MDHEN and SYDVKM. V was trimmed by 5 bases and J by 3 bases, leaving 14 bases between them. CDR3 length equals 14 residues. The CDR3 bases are TGTGCCAGCAGTATAAGATCAGGGATCTACGAGCAGTACTTC. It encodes CASSIRSGIYEQYF.

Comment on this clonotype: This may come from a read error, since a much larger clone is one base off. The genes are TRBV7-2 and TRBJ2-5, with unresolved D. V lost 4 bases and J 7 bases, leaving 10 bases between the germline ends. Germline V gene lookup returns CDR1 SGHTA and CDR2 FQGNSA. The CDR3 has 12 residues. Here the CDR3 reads CASSSPGPTQYF. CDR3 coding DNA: TGTGCCAGCAGCTCCCCCGGTCCGACCCAGTACTTC.

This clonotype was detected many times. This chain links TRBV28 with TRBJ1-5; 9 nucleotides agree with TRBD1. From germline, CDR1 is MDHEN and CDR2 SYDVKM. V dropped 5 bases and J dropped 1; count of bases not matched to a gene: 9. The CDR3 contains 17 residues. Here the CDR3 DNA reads TGTGCCAGCAGTCCCGGGACAGGGAAGGTCAGCAATCAGCCCCAGCATTTT. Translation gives CASSPGTGKVSNQPQHF.

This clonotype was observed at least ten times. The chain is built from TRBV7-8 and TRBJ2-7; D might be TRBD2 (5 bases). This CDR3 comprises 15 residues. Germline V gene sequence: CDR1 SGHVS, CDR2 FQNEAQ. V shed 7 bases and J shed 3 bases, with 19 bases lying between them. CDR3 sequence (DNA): TGTGCCAGCAAGGACCCCCCCAGCGGAATCTACGAGCAGTACTTC. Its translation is CASKDPPSGIYEQYF.

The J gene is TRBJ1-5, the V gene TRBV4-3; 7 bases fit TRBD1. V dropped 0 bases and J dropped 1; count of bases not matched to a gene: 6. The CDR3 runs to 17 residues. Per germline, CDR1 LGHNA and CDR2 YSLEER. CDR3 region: CASSQETTGMSNQPQHF. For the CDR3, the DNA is TGCGCCAGCAGCCAAGAGACGACAGGGATGAGCAATCAGCCCCAGCATTTT.

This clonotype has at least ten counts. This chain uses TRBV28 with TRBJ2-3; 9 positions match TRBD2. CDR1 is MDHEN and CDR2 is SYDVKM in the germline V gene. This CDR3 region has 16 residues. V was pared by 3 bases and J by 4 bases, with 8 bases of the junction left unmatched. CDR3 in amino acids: CASSFFGLALSDTQYF. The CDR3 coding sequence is TGTGCCAGCAGTTTCTTCGGACTAGCGCTCTCAGATACGCAGTATTTT.

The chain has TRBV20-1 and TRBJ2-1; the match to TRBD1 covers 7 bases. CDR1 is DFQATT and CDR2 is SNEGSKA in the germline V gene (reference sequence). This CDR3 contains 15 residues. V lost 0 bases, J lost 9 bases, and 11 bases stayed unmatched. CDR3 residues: CSARDIARGMGEQFF. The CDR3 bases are TGCAGTGCTAGAGATATAGCCAGGGGGATGGGTGAGCAGTTCTTC.

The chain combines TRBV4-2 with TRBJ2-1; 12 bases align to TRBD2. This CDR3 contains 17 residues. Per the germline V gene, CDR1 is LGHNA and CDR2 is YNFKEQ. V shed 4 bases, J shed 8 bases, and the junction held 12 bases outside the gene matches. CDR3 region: CASSRVATSGGTDEQFF. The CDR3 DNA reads TGTGCCAGCAGCCGGGTCGCGACTAGCGGGGGAACCGATGAGCAGTTCTTC.

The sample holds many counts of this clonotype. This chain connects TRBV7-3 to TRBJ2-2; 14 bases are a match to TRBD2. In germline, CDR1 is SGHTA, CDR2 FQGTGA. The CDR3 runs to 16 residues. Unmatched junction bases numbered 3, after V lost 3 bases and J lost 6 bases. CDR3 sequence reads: CASSLGLAGVAGELFF. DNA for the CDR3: TGTGCCAGCAGCTTGGGACTAGCGGGAGTGGCCGGGGAGCTGTTTTTT.

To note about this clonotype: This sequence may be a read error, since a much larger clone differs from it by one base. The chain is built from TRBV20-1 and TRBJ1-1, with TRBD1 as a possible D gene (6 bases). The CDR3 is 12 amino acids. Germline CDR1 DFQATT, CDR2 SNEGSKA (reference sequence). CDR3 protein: CGATTGLGGAFF. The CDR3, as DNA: TGCGGTGCTACGACAGGTTTAGGGGGGGCTTTCTTT.

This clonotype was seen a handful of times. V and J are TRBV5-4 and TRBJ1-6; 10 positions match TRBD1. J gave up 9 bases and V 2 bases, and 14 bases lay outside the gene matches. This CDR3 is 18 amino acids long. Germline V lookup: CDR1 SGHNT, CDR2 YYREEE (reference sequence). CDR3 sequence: CASSFRTGGIVPSSPLHF. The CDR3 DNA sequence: TGTGCCAGCAGCTTCAGGACAGGGGGTATTGTCCCTTCTTCACCCCTCCACTTT.

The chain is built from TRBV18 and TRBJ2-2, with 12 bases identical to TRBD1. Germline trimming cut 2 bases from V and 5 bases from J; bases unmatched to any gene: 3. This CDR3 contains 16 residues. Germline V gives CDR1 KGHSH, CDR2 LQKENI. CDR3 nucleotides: TGTGCCAGCTCACCAGGGACAGGGGGCGCGACCGGGGAGCTGTTTTTT. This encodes CASSPGTGGATGELFF.

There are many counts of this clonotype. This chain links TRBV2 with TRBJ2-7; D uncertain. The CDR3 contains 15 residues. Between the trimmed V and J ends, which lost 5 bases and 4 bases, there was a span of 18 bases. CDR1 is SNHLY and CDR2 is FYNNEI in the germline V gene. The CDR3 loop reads CASSLDTRVLYEQYF. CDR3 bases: TGTGCCAGCAGTCTTGACACCCGAGTATTATACGAGCAGTACTTC.

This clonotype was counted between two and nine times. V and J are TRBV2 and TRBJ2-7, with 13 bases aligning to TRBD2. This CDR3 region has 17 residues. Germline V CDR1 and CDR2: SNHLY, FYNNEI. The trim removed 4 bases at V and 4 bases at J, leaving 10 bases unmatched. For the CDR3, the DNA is TGTGCCAGCAGTGGCGGGACTAGCGGGAAACAACTTTACGAGCAGTACTTC. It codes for CASSGGTSGKQLYEQYF.

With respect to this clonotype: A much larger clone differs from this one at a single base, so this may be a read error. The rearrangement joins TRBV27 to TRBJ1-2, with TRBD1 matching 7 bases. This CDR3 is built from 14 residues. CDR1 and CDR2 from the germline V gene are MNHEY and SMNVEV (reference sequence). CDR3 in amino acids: CASSARDSLYSYTF. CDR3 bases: TGTGCCAGCTCTGCAAGGGACAGCCTCTATAGCTACACCTTC.

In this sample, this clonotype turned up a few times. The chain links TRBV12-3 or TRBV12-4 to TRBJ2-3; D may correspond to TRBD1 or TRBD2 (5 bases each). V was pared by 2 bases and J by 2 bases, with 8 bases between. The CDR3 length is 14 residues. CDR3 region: CASSLWGITDTQYF. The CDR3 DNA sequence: TGTGCCAGCAGTTTATGGGGGATCACAGATACGCAGTATTTT.

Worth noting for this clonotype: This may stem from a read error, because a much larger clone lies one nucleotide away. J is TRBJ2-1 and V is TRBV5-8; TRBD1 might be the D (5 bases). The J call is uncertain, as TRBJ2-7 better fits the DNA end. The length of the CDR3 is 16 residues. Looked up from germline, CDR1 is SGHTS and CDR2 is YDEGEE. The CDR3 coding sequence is TGTGCCAGCAGCGGGCGACAGTTCCCTTCCTACAATGAGCAGTACTTC. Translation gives CASSGRQFPSYNEQYF.

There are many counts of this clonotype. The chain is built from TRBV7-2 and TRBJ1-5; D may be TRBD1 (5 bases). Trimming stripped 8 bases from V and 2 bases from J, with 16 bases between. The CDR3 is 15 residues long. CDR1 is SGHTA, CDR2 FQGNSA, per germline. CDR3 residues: CASSLGGSGNQPQHF. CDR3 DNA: TGTGCCAGCTCTTTGGGGGGGTCTGGCAATCAGCCCCAGCATTTT.